This TCR beta chain was documented in a study of cytomegalovirus exposure and HLA in healthy donors. Study-wide results and caveats: Association with HLA alleles at 0.05 false discovery rate was found for 16,951 TCR beta sequences in a later analysis.

This PCR relied on a set of 60 Vbeta primers and 13 Jbeta primers. Sequencing was performed with immunoSEQ multiplex PCR; in TCRdb, only in-frame clones are kept and a portion is missing. The sample lists about 100,000 clones; about 75% were seen once. This CDR3 is 15 amino acids long. The V and J ends lost 3 bases and 2 bases respectively, with 13 bases between them. Germline V gene data show CDR1 as MNHEY and CDR2 as SMNVEV (reference sequence). Comments on this clone: As yet, its antigen is unknown.

The sequence derives from a woman between 18 and 29 years old in good health and CMV-seropositive. The chain combines TRBV27 with TRBJ1-1, with a weak D call TRBD1 (6 bases). The sample taken for sequencing was PBMCs. In nucleotides, the CDR3 is TGTGCCAGCAGTTTTCTCCGGGACAAAAACACTGAAGCTTTCTTT. It codes for CASSFLRDKNTEAFF.